This T cell receptor (beta chain) was found in a study of blood T cell repertoires in COVID-19. Looking at the study overall: Italy, Spain and the United States were the sources of the convalescent and acute COVID-19 samples. The cDNA or gDNA used as material had been derived from T cells, B-cell-depleted T cells, or PBMCs.

Assay: immunoSEQ multiplex PCR; the TCRdb copy retains only in-frame clones and omits some. Found here are 310,000 or so clones, 85% to 90% of them singletons; the top ten hold around 11%. This clone was seen a handful of times. Per germline, CDR1 SGHRS and CDR2 YFSETQ. CDR3 size: 16 residues. V was clipped by 10 bases and J by 5 bases, with 24 bases between them. Those enrolled in Seattle joined during active infection and were followed longitudinally afterward. The sequence came from a woman in her 30s with COVID-19, enrolled during active disease. Sample: peripheral blood. This chain links TRBV5-1 with TRBJ2-2, with a possible D match to TRBD2 (7 bases). Here the CDR3 reads CAGETGHFGGTGELFF. The CDR3 coding sequence is TGCGCCGGGGAGACAGGCCACTTCGGGGGGACCGGGGAGCTGTTTTTT.